The entry that follows covers one TCR beta chain sequence. These data belong to a study of control samples from healthy donors and cancer patients. The method was immunoSEQ multiplex PCR; TCRdb's version includes in-frame clones alone and lacks a portion of them. The data show 120,000 or so clones, around 93% seen once. Trimming left V 1 base short and J 5 bases short, with 17 bases between. This CDR3 has 16 amino acids. CDR1 is MGHRA and CDR2 is YSYEKL in the germline V gene. The TCR comes from a man in his fifties with head and neck cancer. The chain recombines TRBV4-1 with TRBJ1-1; a possible D gene is TRBD1 (5 bases). Material for sequencing was PBMCs. CDR3 amino acids: CASSQAINRPRTEAFF. CDR3 sequence (DNA): TGCGCCAGCAGCCAAGCAATTAACAGGCCGAGGACTGAAGCTTTCTTT.